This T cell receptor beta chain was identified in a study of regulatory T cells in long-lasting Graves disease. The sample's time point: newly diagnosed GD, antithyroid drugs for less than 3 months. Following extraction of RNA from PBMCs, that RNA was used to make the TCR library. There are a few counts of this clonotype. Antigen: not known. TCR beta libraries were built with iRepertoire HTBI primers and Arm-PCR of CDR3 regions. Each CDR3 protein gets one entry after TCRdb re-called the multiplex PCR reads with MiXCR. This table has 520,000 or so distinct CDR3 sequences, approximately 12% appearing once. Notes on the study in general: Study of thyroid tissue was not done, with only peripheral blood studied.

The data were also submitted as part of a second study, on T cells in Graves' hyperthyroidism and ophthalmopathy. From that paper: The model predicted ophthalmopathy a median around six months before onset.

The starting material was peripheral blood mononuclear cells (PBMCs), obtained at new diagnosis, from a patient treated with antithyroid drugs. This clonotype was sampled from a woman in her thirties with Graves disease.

CDR3 loop: CASSPRQGMAAGEQYF. The CDR3 DNA reads TGTGCCAGCAGCCCCCGACAAGGGATGGCAGCGGGGGAGCAGTACTTC. V is TRBV9 and J is TRBJ2-7; 7 bases are shared with TRBD2. J gave up 7 bases and V 4 bases, and 17 bases lay outside the gene matches. The CDR3 is made up of 16 amino acids. Germline CDR1 is SGDLS and CDR2 is YYNGEE.